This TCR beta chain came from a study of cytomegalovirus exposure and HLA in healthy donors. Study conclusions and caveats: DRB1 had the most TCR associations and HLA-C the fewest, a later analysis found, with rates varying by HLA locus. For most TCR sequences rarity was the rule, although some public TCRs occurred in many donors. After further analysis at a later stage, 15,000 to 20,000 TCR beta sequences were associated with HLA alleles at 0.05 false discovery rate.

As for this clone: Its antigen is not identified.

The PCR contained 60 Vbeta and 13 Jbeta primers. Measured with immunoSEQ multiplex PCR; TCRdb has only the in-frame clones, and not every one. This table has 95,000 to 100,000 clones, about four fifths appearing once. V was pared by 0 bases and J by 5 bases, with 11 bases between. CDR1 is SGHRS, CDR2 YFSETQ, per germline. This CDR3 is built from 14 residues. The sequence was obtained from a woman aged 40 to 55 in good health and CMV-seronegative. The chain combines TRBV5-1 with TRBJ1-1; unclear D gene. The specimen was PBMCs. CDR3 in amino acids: CASSLANPGTEAFF. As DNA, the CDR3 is TGCGCCAGCAGCTTGGCCAACCCGGGGACTGAAGCTTTCTTT.